This T cell receptor (beta chain) was identified in a study of metastatic and nonmetastatic thyroid tumors. Study in general: Repertoire comparisons spanned blood and tumor or nodule tissue from malignant and benign thyroid patients.

Per the original methods: Building a distant-metastasis classifier for papillary thyroid cancer drew on CDR3 differences across clinicopathological groups. With MiXCR, TCRdb called clones anew from the PCR reads. The V and J calls here are based on TCRdb, not the publication. The sample contains some 69,000 clones, over 12% of which appear only once. As concerns this clone: Its matching antigen is unknown.

The germline V gene encodes CDR1 MNHEY and CDR2 SVGEGT. The CDR3 length is 14 residues. With V trimmed by 1 base and J by 6 bases, 3 bases remained unmatched. Every patient underwent thyroid surgery untreated. Regarding the study as a whole: Patients with malignant thyroid tumors reportedly had significantly higher TCR beta diversity than those with benign nodules, in blood and tumor.

The chain employs TRBV6-2 or TRBV6-3 and TRBJ1-2, with 9 positions matching TRBD1. Sequenced input: blood. This TCR derives from a male donor with papillary thyroid cancer or a benign thyroid nodule (not recorded which). Some clones in this sample may be carry-over from other donors' samples. CDR3 coding DNA: TGTGCCAGCAGTTACTGGGACAGGGAAGATGGCTACACCTTC. The encoded protein is CASSYWDREDGYTF.